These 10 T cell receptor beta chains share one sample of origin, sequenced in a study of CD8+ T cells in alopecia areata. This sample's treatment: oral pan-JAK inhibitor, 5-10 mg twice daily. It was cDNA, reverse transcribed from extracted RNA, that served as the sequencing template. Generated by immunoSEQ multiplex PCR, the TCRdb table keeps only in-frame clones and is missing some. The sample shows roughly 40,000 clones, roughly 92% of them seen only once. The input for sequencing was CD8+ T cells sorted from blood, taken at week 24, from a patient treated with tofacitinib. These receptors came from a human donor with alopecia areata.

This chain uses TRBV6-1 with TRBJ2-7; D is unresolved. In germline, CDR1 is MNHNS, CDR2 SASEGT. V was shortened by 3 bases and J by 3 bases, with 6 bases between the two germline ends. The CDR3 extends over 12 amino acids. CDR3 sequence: CASSDSGYEQYF. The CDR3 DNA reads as TGTGCCAGCAGTGACTCGGGCTACGAGCAGTACTTC.

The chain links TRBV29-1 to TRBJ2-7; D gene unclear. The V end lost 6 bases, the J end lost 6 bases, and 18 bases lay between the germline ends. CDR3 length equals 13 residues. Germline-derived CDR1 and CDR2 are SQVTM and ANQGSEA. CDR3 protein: CSVPDGATAEQYF. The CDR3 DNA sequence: TGCAGCGTCCCCGACGGCGCTACTGCCGAGCAGTACTTC.

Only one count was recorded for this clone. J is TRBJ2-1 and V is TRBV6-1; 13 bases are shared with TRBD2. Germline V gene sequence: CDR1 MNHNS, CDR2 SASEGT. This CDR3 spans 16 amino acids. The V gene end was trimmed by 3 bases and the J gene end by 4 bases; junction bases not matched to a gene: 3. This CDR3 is CASSEPGLAGYNEQFF. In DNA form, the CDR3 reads TGTGCCAGCAGTGAGCCGGGACTAGCGGGGTACAATGAGCAGTTCTTC.

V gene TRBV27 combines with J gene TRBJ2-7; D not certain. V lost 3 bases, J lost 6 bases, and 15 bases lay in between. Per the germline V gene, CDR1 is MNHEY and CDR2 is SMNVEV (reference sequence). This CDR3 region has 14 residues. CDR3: CASSLVGPSIEQYF. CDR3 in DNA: TGTGCCAGCAGTTTGGTTGGGCCTTCTATCGAGCAGTACTTC.

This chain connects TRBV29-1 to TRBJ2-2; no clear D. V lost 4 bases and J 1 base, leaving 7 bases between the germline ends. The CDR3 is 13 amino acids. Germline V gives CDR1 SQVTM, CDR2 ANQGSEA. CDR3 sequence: CSVAAGNTGELFF. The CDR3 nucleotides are TGCAGCGTTGCGGCAGGGAACACCGGGGAGCTGTTTTTT.

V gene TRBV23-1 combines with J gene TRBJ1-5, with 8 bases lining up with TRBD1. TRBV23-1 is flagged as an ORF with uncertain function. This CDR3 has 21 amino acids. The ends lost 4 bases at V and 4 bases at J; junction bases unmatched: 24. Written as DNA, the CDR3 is TGCGCCAGCAGTCGTCGGGACAGGTCTGGGCCCACCGGCCCCTTAAATCAGCCCCAGCATTTT. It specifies CASSRRDRSGPTGPLNQPQHF.

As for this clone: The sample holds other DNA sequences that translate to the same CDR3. CDR3 nucleotides: TGTGCCACCAGCAGGGAGGGACAGTTCTACGAGCAGTACTTC. It translates to CATSREGQFYEQYF. The rearrangement links TRBV15 to TRBJ2-7, with D maybe TRBD1 (7 bases). V was trimmed by 3 bases and J by 3 bases, leaving 12 bases between them. The CDR3 totals 14 residues. The V gene's germline CDR1 is LNHNV and CDR2 YYDKDF (reference sequence).

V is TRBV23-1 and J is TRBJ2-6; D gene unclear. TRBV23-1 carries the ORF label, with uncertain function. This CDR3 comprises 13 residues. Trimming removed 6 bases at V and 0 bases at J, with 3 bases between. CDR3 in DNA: TGCGCCAGCAGCCGCTCTGGGGCCAACGTCCTGACTTTC. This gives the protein CASSRSGANVLTF.

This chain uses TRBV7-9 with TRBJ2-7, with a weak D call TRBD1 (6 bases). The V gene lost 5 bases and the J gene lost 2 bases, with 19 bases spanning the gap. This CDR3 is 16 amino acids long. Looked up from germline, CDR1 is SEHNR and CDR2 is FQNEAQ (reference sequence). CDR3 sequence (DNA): TGTGCCAGCAGCGCCCGAGGACAGCAACGTGCCTACGAGCAGTACTTC. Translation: CASSARGQQRAYEQYF.

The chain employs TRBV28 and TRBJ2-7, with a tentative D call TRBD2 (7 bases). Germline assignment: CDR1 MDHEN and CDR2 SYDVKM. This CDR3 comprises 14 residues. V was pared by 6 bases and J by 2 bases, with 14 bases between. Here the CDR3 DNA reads TGTGCCAGCAGGGGGGGGCTCGGCCCCTACGAGCAGTACTTC. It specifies CASRGGLGPYEQYF.